The entry that follows covers one T cell receptor beta chain sequence. This sample stems from a study of control samples from healthy donors and cancer patients. The protocol was immunoSEQ multiplex PCR, while the TCRdb copy is restricted to in-frame clones and leaves out a portion. Among more than 85,000 clones listed, 90% were seen once. The clonotype comes from a human donor in good health. The donor label of this sample is uncertain. The sequenced sample consisted of blood.

CDR3 region: CASSKRAHGYTF. In DNA, the CDR3 is TGTGCCAGCAGCAAGCGAGCTCACGGCTACACCTTC. This chain links TRBV21-1 with TRBJ1-2. TRBV21-1 is termed a pseudogene. The CDR3 runs to 12 residues.